This T cell receptor beta chain was captured by sequencing in a study of blood T cell repertoires in COVID-19. Study context: Nucleic acid was either cDNA or gDNA, and it came from T cells, B-cell-depleted T cells, or PBMCs.

Original processing methods: The assay estimated nucleated cells by amplifying reference gene primers. Sequencing used immunoSEQ multiplex PCR; TCRdb keeps in-frame clones, though not all of them. V, J and clone size derive from that table, while D and trimming were established from the DNA sequence. The sample lists about 270,000 clones, over 75% occurring once. Trimming took 1 base from V and 8 from J; bases not matched to a gene: 6. Germline-derived CDR1 and CDR2 are SGHNT and YYREEE (reference sequence). This CDR3 contains 15 residues. The source material was peripheral blood. The chain joins TRBV5-4 to TRBJ1-6; TRBD1 matches at 7 bases. The TCR comes from a human donor in a cohort sampled during active COVID-19. CDR3 in amino acids: CASSLLTGSDSPLHF. CDR3 coding DNA: TGTGCCAGCAGCTTGTTGACAGGGTCGGATTCACCCCTCCACTTT.